This T cell receptor (beta chain) was captured by sequencing in a study of somatic mutations in cytotoxic T cells in rheumatoid arthritis. CDR3 length: 17 residues. Losses at the gene ends were 5 bases for V and 1 base for J; bases not matched to a gene: 14. Looked up from germline, CDR1 is PRHDT and CDR2 is FYEKMQ (reference sequence). Details on this clone: Antigen specificity is unknown.

Study observations and caveats: The largest CD8+ clone made up over 20% of CD8+ cells in about an eighth of the roughly 60 patients.

Clones were sequenced by immunoSEQ multiplex PCR, and TCRdb holds only the in-frame ones, with some missing. The table lists fewer than 40,000 clones, roughly four fifths of them singletons. This sequence was found in an adult with rheumatoid arthritis. This chain connects TRBV13 to TRBJ2-7, with 7 bases matching TRBD1. Sequences were obtained from CD8+ T cells sorted from blood. CDR3 protein: CASSIGRTGRLSYEQYF. CDR3 DNA sequence: TGTGCCAGCAGCATCGGGCGGACAGGCCGACTTTCCTACGAGCAGTACTTC.